These T cell receptor beta chains were read from a single sample in a study of CD8 T cells in ankylosing spondylitis. TCRdb processed the 5' RACE reads anew with MiXCR; each CDR3 protein has one entry. The sample comprises some 95,000 distinct CDR3 sequences, 8.8% of which are singletons, and 4.5% to 5.5% rests with the top ten. What was sequenced was blood, either unsorted or a sorted T cell fraction (not recorded which). The receptors originated from a male donor with ankylosing spondylitis or in good health (not recorded which). Both conserved end residues are part of each CDR3. The D gene is left open where the match is weak. The size field is filled for only some rows; it gives once, few, many or a size class.

J gene,D gene,clone size,CDR3 length,V gene,CDR3 DNA,CDR3 protein
TRBJ2-3,-,many,13,TRBV5-1,TGCGCCAGCAGGAAGGGAGGCACAGATACGCAGTATTTT,CASRKGGTDTQYF
TRBJ2-3,TRBD1,many,15,TRBV20-1,TGCAGTGCTAGAGATCGGAACAGGGGGGCAGATACGCAGTATTTT,CSARDRNRGADTQYF
TRBJ2-5,-,many,13,TRBV7-7,TGTGCTACCCAAAGAACCCTCCAAGAGACCCAGTACTTC,CATQRTLQETQYF
TRBJ2-1,TRBD1,many,15,TRBV11-3,TGTGCCAGCAGCTTGGACAGGGGATTTTTCAATGAGCAGTTCTTC,CASSLDRGFFNEQFF
TRBJ2-7,-,many,11,TRBV6-5,TGTGCCAGCAGCTACGCCGAGGAGCAGTACTTC,CASSYAEEQYF
TRBJ2-1,-,many,17,TRBV27,TGTGCCAGCAGTTTCAGGGCCGCAGGGACGGCCTACAATGAGCAGTTCTTC,CASSFRAAGTAYNEQFF
TRBJ2-5,TRBD1,many,16,TRBV10-3,TGTGCCATCAGTTCAGCCGGGACAGGGGCAACAGAGACCCAGTACTTC,CAISSAGTGATETQYF
TRBJ2-7,TRBD2,many,14,TRBV28,TGTGCCAGCCCTCCAGCGGGGGGGCCCCACGAGCAGTACTTC,CASPPAGGPHEQYF
TRBJ1-1,TRBD1,-,16,TRBV19,TGTGCCAGTAGTTCGTATGGCGGGACAGGGAACACTGAAGCTTTCTTT,CASSSYGGTGNTEAFF
TRBJ2-3,-,many,12,TRBV15,TGTGCCACCAGCAGAGTTGGGTATACGCAGTATTTT,CATSRVGYTQYF
TRBJ2-7,-,many,14,TRBV6-1,TGTGCCAGCAATCGGGGGCCAGGGGTGAACGAGCAGTACTTC,CASNRGPGVNEQYF
TRBJ2-5,-,-,14,TRBV18,TGTGCCAGCTCACCACCGGGCCAGAAAGAGACCCAGTACTTC,CASSPPGQKETQYF
TRBJ2-2,-,many,14,TRBV5-1,TGCGCCAGCAGCACGGGTCGGGACACCGGGGAGCTGTTTTTT,CASSTGRDTGELFF
TRBJ2-7,TRBD1,-,12,TRBV5-1,TGCGCCAGCGGACAGGGGCCCTACGAGCAGTACTTC,CASGQGPYEQYF
TRBJ1-2,-,-,12,TRBV29-1,TGCAGCGTCGAAGGGGGAATCTATGGCTACACCTTC,CSVEGGIYGYTF
TRBJ2-7,-,few,15,TRBV11-2,TGTGCCAGCAGAGGTCGGGGACCTGGGATCTACGAGCAGTACTTC,CASRGRGPGIYEQYF
TRBJ2-1,-,few,14,TRBV7-2,TGTGCCAGCAGCCCTGTTCAGGGCTACAATGAGCAGTTCTTC,CASSPVQGYNEQFF
TRBJ2-7,-,-,15,TRBV6-2/TRBV6-3,TGTGCCAGCAGTTACTCCTGGGGAGGTGACTACGAGCAGTACTTC,CASSYSWGGDYEQYF
TRBJ2-1,-,many,14,TRBV28,TGTGCCAGCAGTTTATTCTACTTAAACAATGAGCAGTTCTTC,CASSLFYLNNEQFF
TRBJ1-1,-,many,15,TRBV12-3/TRBV12-4,TGTGCCAGCACAACGGAGGGGCAGCCGAGAGATGAAGCTTTCTTT,CASTTEGQPRDEAFF
TRBJ1-1,-,few,12,TRBV12-5,TGTGCTAGTGGTCTCGGTGGGGAAGAAGCTTTCTTT,CASGLGGEEAFF
TRBJ2-1,-,many,13,TRBV20-1,TGCAGTGCCCCAACCTGGGACGGCGAGGGGCAGTTCTTC,CSAPTWDGEGQFF
TRBJ1-2,-,few,12,TRBV7-9,TGTGCCAGCAGCTTAGGGGGGGATGGCTACACCTTC,CASSLGGDGYTF
TRBJ1-6,TRBD1,many,13,TRBV29-1,TGCAGCGTGGGGACAGGCATCGGTTCACCCCTCCACTTT,CSVGTGIGSPLHF
TRBJ2-1,-,many,15,TRBV12-3/TRBV12-4,TGTGCCAGCAGTTTAGCCCCACAGGGTCGTGCTGAGCAGTTCTTC,CASSLAPQGRAEQFF
TRBJ2-7,-,few,13,TRBV7-9,TGTGCCAGCAGCTTAGTTGGCGGTTTCGAGCAGTACTTC,CASSLVGGFEQYF
TRBJ2-2,TRBD1,few,16,TRBV6-5,TGTGCCAGCAGCTACCGTCCAAGACAGGGTTCCGGGGAGCTGTTTTTT,CASSYRPRQGSGELFF
TRBJ2-3,TRBD2,many,15,TRBV7-2,TGTGCCAGCAGCTTTTGGGGACTAGTGCCAGATACGCAGTATTTT,CASSFWGLVPDTQYF
TRBJ2-1,-,many,13,TRBV5-1,TGCGCCAGCGCAGAACTGCAGTCGAATGAGCAGTTCTTC,CASAELQSNEQFF
TRBJ2-3,TRBD2,many,14,TRBV5-1,TGCGCCAGCAGCTTGAGGACTAGCGGGGATACGCAGTATTTT,CASSLRTSGDTQYF
TRBJ2-3,-,-,14,TRBV9,TGTGCCAGCAGCCCTCCTGGAAACACAGATACGCAGTATTTT,CASSPPGNTDTQYF
TRBJ2-7,-,-,15,TRBV7-8,TGTGTCAGCAGCTTATCGGGGGACGGTACCTACGAGCAGTACTTC,CVSSLSGDGTYEQYF
TRBJ2-5,-,many,12,TRBV7-6,TGTGCCAGCAGCTTAGAGCAAGAGACCCAGTACTTC,CASSLEQETQYF
TRBJ2-5,-,-,12,TRBV6-5,TGTGCCAGCAGTTACGACATAACGACCCAGTACTTC,CASSYDITTQYF
TRBJ1-1,TRBD1,-,15,TRBV2,TGTGCCAACAGCCCACAGGGGGTTCTGGACACTGAAGCTTTCTTT,CANSPQGVLDTEAFF
TRBJ2-2,-,-,12,TRBV4-2,TGTGTCAGCAGTCCATTTACCGGGGAGCTGTTTTTT,CVSSPFTGELFF
TRBJ2-3,-,many,14,TRBV7-2,TGTGCCAGCAGGACACTTTCTAGCACAGATACGCAGTATTTT,CASRTLSSTDTQYF
TRBJ2-3,TRBD2,-,15,TRBV7-9,TGTGCCAGCAGCTCTCGGGGGGGCATTACAGATACGCAGTATTTT,CASSSRGGITDTQYF
TRBJ1-5,-,many,15,TRBV2,TGTGCCAGCAGTGAAGTGGGGTTAAGCAATCAGCCCCAGCATTTT,CASSEVGLSNQPQHF
TRBJ1-1,-,many,14,TRBV3-1,TGTGCCAGCAGCCAGGGGGCTGGGACTACTGAAGCTTTCTTT,CASSQGAGTTEAFF
TRBJ2-5,-,many,12,TRBV29-1,TGCAGCTTTCGGGGGACACAAGAGACCCAGTACTTC,CSFRGTQETQYF